Sequencing of this T cell receptor delta chain was carried out in a study of gamma-delta chains in newborns, infants, children. Study in general: Microbial exposure reportedly drives polyclonal innate γδ T cell expansion after birth.

TCRdb processed the reads again with the CATT caller. The sample contains 5,500 or so delta-chain clones, more than 1.5% of which appear only once. This CDR3 comprises 20 residues. The ends lost 0 bases at V and 1 base at J; junction bases unmatched: 10. The V gene's germline CDR1 is GEAIGNYY and CDR2 EKD. Only a few counts were recorded for this clone. The receptor was derived from a child who was a newborn, infant or young child, either healthy, febrile or measles-vaccinated (not recorded which). The sequenced sample consisted of blood. The rearrangement links TRDV2 to TRDJ3; 8 bases agree with TRDD3. The CDR3 DNA is TGTGCCTGTGACACCGTTAAGCCGGGGGATATTTCCTGGGACACCCGACAGATGTTTTTC. Residues: CACDTVKPGDISWDTRQMFF.